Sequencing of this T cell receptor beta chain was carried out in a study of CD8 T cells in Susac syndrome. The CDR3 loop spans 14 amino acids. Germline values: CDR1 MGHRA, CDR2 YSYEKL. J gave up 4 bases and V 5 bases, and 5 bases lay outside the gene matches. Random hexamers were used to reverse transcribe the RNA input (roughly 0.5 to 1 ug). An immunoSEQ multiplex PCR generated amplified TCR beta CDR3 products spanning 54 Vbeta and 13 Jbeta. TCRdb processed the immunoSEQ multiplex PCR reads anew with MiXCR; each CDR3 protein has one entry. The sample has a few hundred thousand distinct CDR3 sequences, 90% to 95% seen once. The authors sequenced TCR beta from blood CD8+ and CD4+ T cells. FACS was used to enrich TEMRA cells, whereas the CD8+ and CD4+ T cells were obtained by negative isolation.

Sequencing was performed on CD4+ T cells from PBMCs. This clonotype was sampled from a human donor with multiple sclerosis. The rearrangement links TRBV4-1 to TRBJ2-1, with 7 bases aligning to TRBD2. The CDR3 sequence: CASSASGVYNEQFF. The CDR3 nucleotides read TGCGCCAGCAGCGCCAGCGGGGTATACAATGAGCAGTTCTTC.